The present T cell receptor (beta chain) was sequenced within a study of cytomegalovirus exposure and HLA in healthy donors. Germline CDR1 is SGHAT and CDR2 is FQDESV (reference sequence). The CDR3 has 15 amino acids. V shed 4 bases, J shed 5 bases, and the junction held 5 bases outside the gene matches. Regarding the study as a whole: It was only CMV serostatus that was available as immune exposure information. In all likelihood, a cluster of highly shared sequence variants was a sequencing artifact. Donors belonging to an Asian-associated ancestry cluster reportedly showed fewer N-insertions in productive TCRs than the approximately 640-donor mean, according to what a later analysis found.

In the PCR, 60 Vbeta and 13 Jbeta primers were used. The authors' processing: A later analysis tallied 75 million to 80 million unique TCR beta chains, 9.5 million to 14 million of them shared. Assay: immunoSEQ multiplex PCR; the TCRdb copy retains only in-frame clones and omits some. That table is the source of V, J and clone size, and D and trimming were worked out from the DNA. Among 100,000 to 150,000 clones listed, roughly 80% were seen once. On this clone: Antigen specificity is unknown.

The gene calls are TRBV11-1 and TRBJ2-3, with TRBD1 matching 11 bases. The TCR sequence derives from a man aged 18 to 30 in good health and CMV-seropositive. Sequencing was performed on PBMCs. CDR3 nucleotides: TGTGCCAGCAGCTGGGGACAGGGGGATGGAGATACGCAGTATTTT. Residues: CASSWGQGDGDTQYF. Filled out from reference TRBV11-1 and TRBJ2-3, the complete variable domain reads EAEVAQSPRYKITEKSQAVAFWCDPISGHATLYWYRQILGQGPELLVQFQDESVVDDSQLPKDRFSAERLKGVDSTLKIQPAELGDSAMYLCASSWGQGDGDTQYFGPGTRLTVL.